The rows below give T cell receptor beta chains drawn from one sample of a study of shared clonotypes between healthy human individuals. Assay: immunoSEQ multiplex PCR; the TCRdb copy retains only in-frame clones and omits some. The repertoire includes 2.5 million or so clones, about 92% of them detected once, and over 0.12% sits in the top ten. Sequencing was done on a sample of naive CD4+ T cells sorted from blood. These receptors came from a man aged 18 to 30 in good health. Both conserved end residues are part of each CDR3. The D gene is left open where the match is weak. Clone size is stated in some rows and not others, as once, few, many or a class when expanded.

d_call | j_call | v_call | clone_size | cdr3_aa | cdr3_nt
. | TRBJ1-4 | TRBV11-2 | . | CASSFGGSRNEKLFF | TGTGCCAGCAGCTTTGGTGGCAGTCGTAATGAAAAACTGTTTTTT
TRBD1 | TRBJ2-7 | TRBV30 | . | CASRTGAYEQYF | TGTGCCTCCCGGACAGGGGCCTACGAGCAGTACTTC
TRBD1 | TRBJ2-2 | TRBV7-3 | once | CASSLQGASTGELFF | TGTGCCAGCAGCTTACAGGGGGCCTCCACCGGGGAGCTGTTTTTT
. | TRBJ2-7 | TRBV9 | . | CASSGFGESVGVNKQYF | TGTGCCAGCAGCGGGTTTGGGGAAAGCGTTGGCGTTAATAAGCAGTACTTC
TRBD1 | TRBJ2-7 | TRBV5-1 | . | CASSLGQGLHEQYF | TGCGCCAGCAGCTTGGGACAGGGTCTCCACGAGCAGTACTTC
TRBD1 | TRBJ2-5 | TRBV27 | few | CASSLTGGWETQYF | TGTGCCAGCAGTTTGACAGGGGGTTGGGAGACCCAGTACTTC
. | TRBJ2-2 | TRBV19 | . | CASRGVNTGELFF | TGTGCCAGTAGAGGGGTGAACACCGGGGAGCTGTTTTTT
. | TRBJ2-6 | TRBV5-1 | . | CASGIQGSGANVLTF | TGCGCCAGCGGGATTCAGGGTTCTGGGGCCAACGTCCTGACTTTC
TRBD2 | TRBJ2-1 | TRBV7-7 | . | CASSLAFSGASWEQFF | TGTGCTAGCAGCTTAGCTTTTAGCGGGGCTTCATGGGAGCAGTTCTTC
TRBD2 | TRBJ2-5 | TRBV5-1 | . | CASSRLTSESETQYF | TGCGCCAGCAGCCGGTTGACTAGCGAAAGCGAGACCCAGTACTTC
TRBD1 | TRBJ2-7 | TRBV12-5 | . | CASGLVRSGQGVPYEQYF | TGTGCTAGTGGTTTGGTACGTTCGGGACAGGGGGTCCCCTACGAGCAGTACTTC
. | TRBJ2-2 | TRBV5-1 | . | CASSLAGHTGELFF | TGCGCCAGCAGCTTGGCTGGGCACACCGGGGAGCTGTTTTTT
. | TRBJ1-6 | TRBV6-5 | few | CASSGTLPNSPLHF | TGTGCCAGCTCCGGGACTTTGCCCAATTCACCCCTCCACTTT
TRBD2 | TRBJ2-1 | TRBV11-3 | . | CASSLGLAGGGEQFF | TGTGCCAGCAGCCTAGGACTAGCGGGAGGAGGTGAGCAGTTCTTC
. | TRBJ1-6 | TRBV5-5 | . | CASSSGAQGTYSPLHF | TGTGCCAGCAGCTCAGGGGCGCAGGGCACCTACTCACCCCTCCACTTT
. | TRBJ2-6 | TRBV6-5 | . | CASSQSGANVLTF | TGTGCCAGCAGCCAATCTGGGGCCAACGTCCTGACTTTC
. | TRBJ2-7 | TRBV5-1 | . | CASSLGVGGTGEQYF | TGCGCCAGCAGCTTGGGAGTGGGCGGGACCGGCGAGCAGTACTTC
TRBD2 | TRBJ2-3 | TRBV7-2 | . | CASSLSGGRARFRTDTQYF | TGTGCCAGCAGCCTCAGCGGCGGGAGGGCCCGTTTTAGAACAGATACGCAGTATTTT